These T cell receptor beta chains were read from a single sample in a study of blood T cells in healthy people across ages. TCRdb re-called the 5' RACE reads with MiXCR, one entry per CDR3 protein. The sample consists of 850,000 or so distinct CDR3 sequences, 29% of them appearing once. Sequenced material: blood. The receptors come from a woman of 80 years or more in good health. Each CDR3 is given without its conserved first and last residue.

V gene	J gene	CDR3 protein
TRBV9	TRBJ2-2	ASSVATSGNTGELF
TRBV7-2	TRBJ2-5	ASSRSGGAEETQY
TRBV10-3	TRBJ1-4	AISESVHPTNEKLF
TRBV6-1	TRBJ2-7	ASSPGTAADLLYEQY
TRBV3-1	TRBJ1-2	ASSQGPGLNYGYT
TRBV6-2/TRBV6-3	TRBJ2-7	ASNPPGQRYEQY
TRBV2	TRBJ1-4	ASSANLDVREKLF
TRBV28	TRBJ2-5	ASSPSGGPQETQY
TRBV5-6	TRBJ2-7	ASIRRTVNYEQY
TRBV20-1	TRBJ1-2	SAGDNRYGYT
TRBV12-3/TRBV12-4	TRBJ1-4	ASSTQGANEKLF
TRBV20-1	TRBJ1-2	SARGQGSYGYT
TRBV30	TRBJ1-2	AWTLQGRLGYT
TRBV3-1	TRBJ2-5	ASSRDGAGAQY
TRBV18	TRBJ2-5	ASSPPGQGMLGETQY
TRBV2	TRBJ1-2	ASRKMTGQSGYT
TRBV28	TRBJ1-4	ASGGADNEKLF
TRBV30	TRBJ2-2	AWSRAEAGELF
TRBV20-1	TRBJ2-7	SARTGLPL
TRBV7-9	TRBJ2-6	ASSFRAGLSGANVLT
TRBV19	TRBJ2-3	ASTRDGSDTQY
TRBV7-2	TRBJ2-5	ASSLVVEGPREETQY
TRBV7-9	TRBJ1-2	ASSERQGTGYT
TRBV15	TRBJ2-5	ATSRSDRGRGETQY
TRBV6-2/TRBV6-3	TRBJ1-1	ASSWDRGENTEAF
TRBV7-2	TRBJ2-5	ASSLVHGQGETQY